The sequence of this T cell receptor (beta chain) was determined in a study of T cells in tuberculosis. Study-wide context: IGRA-negative adolescents, IGRA-positive adolescents with latent tuberculosis and adults with active tuberculosis formed this South African cohort.

Sequenced by immunoSEQ multiplex PCR; TCRdb stores in-frame clones only, minus some. In the table there are over 40,000 clones, roughly 96% of which are singletons. In germline, CDR1 is SGHRS, CDR2 YFSETQ. The CDR3 totals 14 residues. V shed 1 base and J shed 8 bases, with 10 bases lying between them. The sequencing input was PBMCs. V is TRBV5-1 and J is TRBJ1-6, with D possibly matching TRBD1 (5 bases). This TCR was sampled from a donor aged 10-29 years with latent tuberculosis or without tuberculosis infection. As DNA, the CDR3 is TGCGCCAGCAGCTTGCCAGGGAAGGATTCACCCCTCCACTTT. It is translated as CASSLPGKDSPLHF.